A selection of T cell receptor beta chains follows, all from one sample in a study of cytomegalovirus exposure and HLA in healthy donors. The method was immunoSEQ multiplex PCR; TCRdb's version includes in-frame clones alone and lacks a portion of them. The repertoire holds some 160,000 clones, approximately 80% seen once, with over 1.5% in the top ten. The sequencing sample was made of PBMCs. These receptors all come from a woman in her late teens or twenties in good health and CMV-seronegative. Both conserved end residues are part of each CDR3. The D gene is left open where the match is weak. Clone sizes are given selectively: once, few, many, or a class where the clone is expanded.

d_gene: .
v_gene: TRBV19
j_gene: TRBJ1-2
abundance: few
CDR3nt: TGTGCCAGTACCCCGGGAGGAGGGGGGCTCGGAGGCTACACCTTC
CDR3aa: CASTPGGGGLGGYTF

d_gene: TRBD1
v_gene: TRBV6-6
j_gene: TRBJ2-2
abundance: .
CDR3nt: TGTGCCAGCAGACTGGGACAGGGGTTCACCGGGGAGCTGTTTTTT
CDR3aa: CASRLGQGFTGELFF

d_gene: .
v_gene: TRBV6-6
j_gene: TRBJ1-2
abundance: .
CDR3nt: TGTGCCAGCGGCAGGGGCTCGGGGGGGAGAATCGACTACACCTTC
CDR3aa: CASGRGSGGRIDYTF

d_gene: TRBD1
v_gene: TRBV4-1
j_gene: TRBJ2-1
abundance: .
CDR3nt: TGCGCCAGCAGCCGGGTCGGTTTGGGACAGGAGTTCTTC
CDR3aa: CASSRVGLGQEFF

d_gene: .
v_gene: TRBV27
j_gene: TRBJ1-5
abundance: .
CDR3nt: TGTGCCAGCAGTTTATTAGGCAATCAGCCCCAGCATTTT
CDR3aa: CASSLLGNQPQHF

d_gene: TRBD2
v_gene: TRBV27
j_gene: TRBJ2-5
abundance: once
CDR3nt: TGTGCCAGCAGTGGGACTAGCGGGGGAACGGCCCAGTACTTC
CDR3aa: CASSGTSGGTAQYF

d_gene: .
v_gene: TRBV7-9
j_gene: TRBJ1-5
abundance: .
CDR3nt: TGTGCCAGCAGCAATGGACAGAATGGGCAGCCCCAGCATTTT
CDR3aa: CASSNGQNGQPQHF

d_gene: .
v_gene: TRBV5-5
j_gene: TRBJ2-3
abundance: .
CDR3nt: TGTGCCAGCAGCCGCGGAGCTCCCACTAGCACAGATACGCAGTATTTT
CDR3aa: CASSRGAPTSTDTQYF

d_gene: TRBD1
v_gene: TRBV14
j_gene: TRBJ1-2
abundance: .
CDR3nt: TGTGCCCGCAGCCAAGGACGGACAGGGATTGCAGGTGGCTACACCTTC
CDR3aa: CARSQGRTGIAGGYTF

d_gene: TRBD2
v_gene: TRBV10-3
j_gene: TRBJ2-5
abundance: .
CDR3nt: TGTGCCATCAGGGCCGGGACTACGTCACAAGAGACCCAGTACTTC
CDR3aa: CAIRAGTTSQETQYF

d_gene: TRBD1
v_gene: TRBV18
j_gene: TRBJ2-7
abundance: .
CDR3nt: TGTGCCAGCTCACCCGTACACACCACAGGGGTCTTACCCTACGAGCAGTACTTC
CDR3aa: CASSPVHTTGVLPYEQYF

d_gene: .
v_gene: TRBV11-2
j_gene: TRBJ1-1
abundance: .
CDR3nt: TGTGCCAGCAGCTTCATCAGCGTAGAAGCTTTCTTT
CDR3aa: CASSFISVEAFF

d_gene: .
v_gene: TRBV27
j_gene: TRBJ2-7
abundance: .
CDR3nt: TGTGCCAGCAGTTACACAGCAAAGTACGAGCAGTACTTC
CDR3aa: CASSYTAKYEQYF

d_gene: .
v_gene: TRBV5-1
j_gene: TRBJ2-3
abundance: .
CDR3nt: TGCGCCAGCAAAGAGGGTGGAAACACAGATACGCAGTATTTT
CDR3aa: CASKEGGNTDTQYF

d_gene: .
v_gene: TRBV4-1
j_gene: TRBJ2-7
abundance: .
CDR3nt: TGCGCCAGCAGCCAACAGGTCCAGGGTGGGTACGAGCAGTACTTC
CDR3aa: CASSQQVQGGYEQYF

d_gene: .
v_gene: TRBV6-5
j_gene: TRBJ2-2
abundance: .
CDR3nt: TGTGCCAGCAGTCCAGAACAGGGTTTAACCGGGGAGCTGTTTTTT
CDR3aa: CASSPEQGLTGELFF

d_gene: TRBD2
v_gene: TRBV5-4
j_gene: TRBJ2-7
abundance: .
CDR3nt: TGTGCCAGCAGCTTGGTAGTCTTTGCGGGGGGGCCGAAGGGCCACGAGCAGTACTTC
CDR3aa: CASSLVVFAGGPKGHEQYF

d_gene: TRBD2
v_gene: TRBV10-3
j_gene: TRBJ2-3
abundance: .
CDR3nt: TGTGCCATCAGTACCTCTAGCGGGGGGGCCGTAGATACGCAGTATTTT
CDR3aa: CAISTSSGGAVDTQYF

d_gene: TRBD2
v_gene: TRBV19
j_gene: TRBJ2-3
abundance: .
CDR3nt: TGTGCCAGTAGTATCCATAGCGGGGGGTTCACAGATACGCAGTATTTT
CDR3aa: CASSIHSGGFTDTQYF

d_gene: TRBD2
v_gene: TRBV2
j_gene: TRBJ2-5
abundance: .
CDR3nt: TGTGCCAGCACCGGGGGACTAGCGGGGGGATCCCGAGAGACCCAGTACTTC
CDR3aa: CASTGGLAGGSRETQYF

d_gene: .
v_gene: TRBV6-5
j_gene: TRBJ2-3
abundance: .
CDR3nt: TGTGCCAGCAGTTACTCCGGGGTCAGGCCTACAGATACGCAGTATTTT
CDR3aa: CASSYSGVRPTDTQYF

d_gene: TRBD1
v_gene: TRBV19
j_gene: TRBJ1-5
abundance: few
CDR3nt: TGTGCCAGCGGCTCGCCCCCGGGACAGCCGACGAATCAGCCCCAGCATTTT
CDR3aa: CASGSPPGQPTNQPQHF

d_gene: TRBD1
v_gene: TRBV14
j_gene: TRBJ1-4
abundance: .
CDR3nt: TGTGCCAGCAGCCGGGTCCCGGGACAGACTGAAAAACTGTTTTTT
CDR3aa: CASSRVPGQTEKLFF

d_gene: TRBD2
v_gene: TRBV30
j_gene: TRBJ2-3
abundance: .
CDR3nt: TGTGCCTGGAGTGTATTTGTCGGGGGGGCCCCAGATACGCAGTATTTT
CDR3aa: CAWSVFVGGAPDTQYF

d_gene: TRBD1
v_gene: TRBV5-1
j_gene: TRBJ1-1
abundance: once
CDR3nt: TGCGCCAGCAGCCCTCTACCGAGACAGGGGGCTGACACTGAAGCTTTCTTT
CDR3aa: CASSPLPRQGADTEAFF

d_gene: .
v_gene: TRBV7-9
j_gene: TRBJ1-5
abundance: few
CDR3nt: TGTGCCAGCAGCGGGACAAACAATCAGCCCCAGCATTTT
CDR3aa: CASSGTNNQPQHF

d_gene: TRBD1
v_gene: TRBV6-1
j_gene: TRBJ2-7
abundance: .
CDR3nt: TGTGCCAGCAGGAGACAGGGATTTCCCTTGTACGAGCAGTACTTC
CDR3aa: CASRRQGFPLYEQYF

d_gene: TRBD1
v_gene: TRBV5-1
j_gene: TRBJ1-2
abundance: few
CDR3nt: TGCGCCAAACAGGGGGTCCACACCTTC
CDR3aa: CAKQGVHTF

d_gene: TRBD1
v_gene: TRBV5-4
j_gene: TRBJ1-2
abundance: .
CDR3nt: TGTGCCAGCAGGGCTGGGACAGGGGGCGATGGCTACACCTTC
CDR3aa: CASRAGTGGDGYTF